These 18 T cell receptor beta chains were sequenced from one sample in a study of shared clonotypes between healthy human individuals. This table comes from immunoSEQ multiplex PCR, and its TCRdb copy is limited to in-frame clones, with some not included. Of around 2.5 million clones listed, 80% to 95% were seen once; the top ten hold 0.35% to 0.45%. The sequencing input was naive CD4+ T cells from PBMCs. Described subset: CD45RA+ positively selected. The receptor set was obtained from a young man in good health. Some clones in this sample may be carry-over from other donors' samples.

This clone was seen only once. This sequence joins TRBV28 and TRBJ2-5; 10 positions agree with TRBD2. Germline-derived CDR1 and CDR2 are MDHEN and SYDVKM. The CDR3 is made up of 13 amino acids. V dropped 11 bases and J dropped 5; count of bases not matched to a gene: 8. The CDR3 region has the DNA TGTGCCGGTGCCGGGACTAGCGTGGAGACCCAGTACTTC. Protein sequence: CAGAGTSVETQYF.

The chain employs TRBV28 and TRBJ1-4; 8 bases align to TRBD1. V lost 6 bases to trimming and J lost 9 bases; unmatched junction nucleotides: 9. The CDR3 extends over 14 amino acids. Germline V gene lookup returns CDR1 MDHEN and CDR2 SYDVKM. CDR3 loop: CASRVPGQGKKLFF. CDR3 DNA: TGTGCCAGCAGGGTTCCTGGACAGGGAAAAAAACTGTTTTTT.

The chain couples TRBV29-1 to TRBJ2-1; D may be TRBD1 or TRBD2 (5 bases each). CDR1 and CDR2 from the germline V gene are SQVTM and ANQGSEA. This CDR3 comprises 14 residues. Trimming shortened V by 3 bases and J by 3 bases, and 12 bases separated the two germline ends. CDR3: CSVEWGIDYNEQFF. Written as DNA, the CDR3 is TGCAGCGTTGAGTGGGGGATTGACTACAATGAGCAGTTCTTC.

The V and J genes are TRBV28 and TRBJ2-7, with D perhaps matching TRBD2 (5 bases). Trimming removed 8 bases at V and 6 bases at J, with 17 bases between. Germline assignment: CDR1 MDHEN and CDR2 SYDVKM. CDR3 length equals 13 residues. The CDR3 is CASLAGVKAEQYF. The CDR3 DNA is TGTGCCAGCCTGGCCGGGGTTAAGGCCGAGCAGTACTTC.

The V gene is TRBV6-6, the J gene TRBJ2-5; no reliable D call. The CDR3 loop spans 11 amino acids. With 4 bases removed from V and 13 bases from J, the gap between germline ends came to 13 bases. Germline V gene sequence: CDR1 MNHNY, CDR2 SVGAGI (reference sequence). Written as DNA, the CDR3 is TGTGCCAGCAGTTCCTCTCTCCGGGCGTACTTC. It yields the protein CASSSSLRAYF.

Here the CDR3 DNA reads TGTGCCAGCAGTTGGGCGGGAGTAGGTCCCGGGGAGCTGTTTTTT. Amino acid sequence: CASSWAGVGPGELFF. The chain links TRBV27 to TRBJ2-2; 7 positions match TRBD2. The CDR3 length is 15 residues. Germline CDR1 MNHEY, CDR2 SMNVEV (reference sequence). V trimming: 4 bases; J trimming: 6 bases; junction bases outside the gene matches: 8.

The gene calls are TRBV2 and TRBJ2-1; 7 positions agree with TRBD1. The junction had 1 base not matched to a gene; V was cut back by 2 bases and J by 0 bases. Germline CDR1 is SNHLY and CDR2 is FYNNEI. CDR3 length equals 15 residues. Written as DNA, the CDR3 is TGTGCCAGCAGTGAAAACAGGGGCTCCTACAATGAGCAGTTCTTC. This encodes CASSENRGSYNEQFF.

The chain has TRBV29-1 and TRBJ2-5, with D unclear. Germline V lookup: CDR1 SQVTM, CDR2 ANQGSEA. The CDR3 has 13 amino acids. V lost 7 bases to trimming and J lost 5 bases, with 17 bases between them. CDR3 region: CSEGNVLGETQYF. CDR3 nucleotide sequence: TGCAGCGAAGGAAACGTCTTGGGGGAGACCCAGTACTTC.

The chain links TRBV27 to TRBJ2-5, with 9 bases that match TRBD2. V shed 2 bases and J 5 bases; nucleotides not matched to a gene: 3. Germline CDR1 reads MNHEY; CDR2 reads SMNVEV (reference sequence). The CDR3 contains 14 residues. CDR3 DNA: TGTGCCAGCAGTTTAAACGCGGGGGGGGAGACCCAGTACTTC. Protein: CASSLNAGGETQYF.

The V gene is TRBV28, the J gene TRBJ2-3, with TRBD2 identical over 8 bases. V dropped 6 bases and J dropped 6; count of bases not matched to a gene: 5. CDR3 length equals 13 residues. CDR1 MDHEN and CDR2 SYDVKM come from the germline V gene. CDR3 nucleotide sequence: TGTGCCAGCAGGCCGGGAGGGGGGGATACGCAGTATTTT. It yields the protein CASRPGGGDTQYF.

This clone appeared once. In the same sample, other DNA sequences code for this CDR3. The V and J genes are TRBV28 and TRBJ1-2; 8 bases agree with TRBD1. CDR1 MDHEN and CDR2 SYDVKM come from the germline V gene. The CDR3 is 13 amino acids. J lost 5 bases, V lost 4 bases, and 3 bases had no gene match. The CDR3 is CASSWTGIYGYTF. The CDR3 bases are TGTGCCAGCAGTTGGACAGGGATTTATGGCTACACCTTC.

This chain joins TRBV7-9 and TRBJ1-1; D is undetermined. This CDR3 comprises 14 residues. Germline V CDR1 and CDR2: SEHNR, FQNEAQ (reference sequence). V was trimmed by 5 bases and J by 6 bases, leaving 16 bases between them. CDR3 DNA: TGTGCCAGCAGCCAACTTAACGGAGTGGCTGAAGCTTTCTTT. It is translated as CASSQLNGVAEAFF.

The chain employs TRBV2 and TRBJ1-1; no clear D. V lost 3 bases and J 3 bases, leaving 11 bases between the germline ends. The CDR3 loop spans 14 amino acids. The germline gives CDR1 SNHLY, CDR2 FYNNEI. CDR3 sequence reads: CASSDRIQDTEAFF. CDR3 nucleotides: TGTGCCAGCAGTGACAGGATTCAGGACACTGAAGCTTTCTTT.

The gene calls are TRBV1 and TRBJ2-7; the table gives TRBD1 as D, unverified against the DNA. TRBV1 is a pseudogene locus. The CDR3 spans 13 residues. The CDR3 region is CTSSQDQGGEQYF. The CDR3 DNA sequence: TGCACCAGCAGCCAAGATCAGGGGGGCGAGCAGTACTTC.

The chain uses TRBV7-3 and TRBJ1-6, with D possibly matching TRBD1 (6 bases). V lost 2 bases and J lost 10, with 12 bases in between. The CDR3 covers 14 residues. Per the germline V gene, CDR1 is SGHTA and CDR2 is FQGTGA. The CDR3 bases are TGTGCCAGCAGCTTACCAGGGGTGGCCTCACCCCTCCACTTT. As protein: CASSLPGVASPLHF.

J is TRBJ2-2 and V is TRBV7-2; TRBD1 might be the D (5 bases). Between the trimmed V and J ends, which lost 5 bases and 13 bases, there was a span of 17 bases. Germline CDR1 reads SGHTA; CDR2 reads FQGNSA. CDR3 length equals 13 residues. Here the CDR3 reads CASSAQGQGMLFF. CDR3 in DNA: TGTGCCAGCAGCGCGCAAGGGCAGGGTATGCTGTTTTTT.

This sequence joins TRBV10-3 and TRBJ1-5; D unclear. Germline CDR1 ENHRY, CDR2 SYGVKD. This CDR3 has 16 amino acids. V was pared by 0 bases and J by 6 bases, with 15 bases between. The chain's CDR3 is CAISESAQREVQPQHF. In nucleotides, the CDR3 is TGTGCCATCAGTGAGTCCGCCCAGAGGGAGGTTCAGCCCCAGCATTTT.

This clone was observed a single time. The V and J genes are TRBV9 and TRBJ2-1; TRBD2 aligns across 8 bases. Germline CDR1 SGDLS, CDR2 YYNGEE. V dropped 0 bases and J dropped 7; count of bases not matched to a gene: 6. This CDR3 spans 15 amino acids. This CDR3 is CASSVAPGGRNEQFF. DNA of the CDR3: TGTGCCAGCAGCGTAGCCCCGGGGGGGAGAAATGAGCAGTTCTTC.